A selection of T cell receptor beta chains follows, all from one sample in a study of blood T cell repertoires in COVID-19. TCRdb keeps only in-frame clones here, not all; method: immunoSEQ multiplex PCR. This sample yields 180,000 or so clones, of which roughly 85% are seen a single time; about 5% belongs to the top ten. The specimen sequenced was peripheral blood. The receptors come from a woman of 80 years or more with acute or convalescent COVID-19. Both conserved end residues are part of each CDR3. The order of the fields is CDR3 protein, CDR3 DNA, clone size, J gene, V gene, D gene. A D gene is named only where the DNA matches it firmly. Size values are once, few and many counts, or a class for expanded clones, and some rows have none.

CDR3aa: CASSETGTGSSPLHF; CDR3nt: TGTGCCAGCAGCGAGACCGGGACAGGGAGTTCACCCCTCCACTTT; abundance: -; j_gene: TRBJ1-6; v_gene: TRBV7-2; d_gene: TRBD1
CDR3aa: CASSPGQRITPVYEQYF; CDR3nt: TGTGCCAGCAGCCCGGGACAGCGGATAACCCCCGTCTACGAGCAGTACTTC; abundance: -; j_gene: TRBJ2-7; v_gene: TRBV5-8; d_gene: TRBD1
CDR3aa: CASSRQGADEKLFF; CDR3nt: TGTGCCAGCAGTCGACAGGGGGCAGATGAAAAACTGTTTTTT; abundance: -; j_gene: TRBJ1-4; v_gene: TRBV2; d_gene: TRBD1
CDR3aa: CASSSTLGGSGANVLTF; CDR3nt: TGTGCCAGTAGTTCAACTCTGGGGGGTTCTGGGGCCAACGTCCTGACTTTC; abundance: once; j_gene: TRBJ2-6; v_gene: TRBV19; d_gene: -
CDR3aa: CASSRGQGSYTF; CDR3nt: TGTGCCAGCAGCCGCGGACAGGGCAGCTACACCTTC; abundance: -; j_gene: TRBJ1-2; v_gene: TRBV27; d_gene: TRBD1
CDR3aa: CATGGDSNTEAFF; CDR3nt: TGTGCCACTGGGGGCGACTCGAACACTGAAGCTTTCTTT; abundance: -; j_gene: TRBJ1-1; v_gene: TRBV10-3; d_gene: -
CDR3aa: CASSPGGLGGYTF; CDR3nt: TGTGCCAGCAGCCCAGGGGGTCTTGGTGGCTACACCTTC; abundance: -; j_gene: TRBJ1-2; v_gene: TRBV5-8; d_gene: TRBD1
CDR3aa: CASGLWREDEETQYF; CDR3nt: TGTGCCAGCGGACTCTGGCGGGAGGATGAAGAGACCCAGTACTTC; abundance: -; j_gene: TRBJ2-5; v_gene: TRBV28; d_gene: TRBD2
CDR3aa: CASSIGAGGLDEQFF; CDR3nt: TGTGCCAGTAGTATAGGGGCGGGAGGGCTGGATGAGCAGTTCTTC; abundance: -; j_gene: TRBJ2-1; v_gene: TRBV19; d_gene: TRBD2
CDR3aa: CASSRRQSYEQYF; CDR3nt: TGTGCCAGCAGCCGAAGACAGAGTTACGAGCAGTACTTC; abundance: -; j_gene: TRBJ2-7; v_gene: TRBV14; d_gene: -
CDR3aa: CASSLAGSGNEQFF; CDR3nt: TGTGCCAGCAGCTTAGCGGGTTCGGGCAATGAGCAGTTCTTC; abundance: -; j_gene: TRBJ2-1; v_gene: TRBV7-8; d_gene: -
CDR3aa: CASSYSGTGGSPLHF; CDR3nt: TGTGCCAGCAGTTACTCCGGGACAGGAGGTTCACCCCTCCACTTT; abundance: -; j_gene: TRBJ1-6; v_gene: TRBV6-6; d_gene: TRBD1
CDR3aa: CASSFDRGLSGEQYF; CDR3nt: TGTGCCAGCAGTTTCGACAGGGGCTTGTCCGGGGAGCAGTACTTC; abundance: -; j_gene: TRBJ2-7; v_gene: TRBV6-2/TRBV6-3; d_gene: TRBD1
CDR3aa: CASSSGTSGPYEQYF; CDR3nt: TGTGCCAGCAGCTCCGGGACTAGCGGCCCCTACGAGCAGTACTTC; abundance: -; j_gene: TRBJ2-7; v_gene: TRBV5-4; d_gene: TRBD2
CDR3aa: CASRYGGYYGYTF; CDR3nt: TGTGCCAGCAGGTACGGGGGCTATTATGGCTACACCTTC; abundance: -; j_gene: TRBJ1-2; v_gene: TRBV6-2/TRBV6-3; d_gene: -
CDR3aa: CATSRDRLAGGTDTQYF; CDR3nt: TGTGCCACCAGCAGAGATAGACTAGCGGGAGGTACAGATACGCAGTATTTT; abundance: -; j_gene: TRBJ2-3; v_gene: TRBV15; d_gene: TRBD2
CDR3aa: CASSIPGHGKDTQYF; CDR3nt: TGTGCCAGTAGTATTCCGGGACACGGAAAAGATACGCAGTATTTT; abundance: -; j_gene: TRBJ2-3; v_gene: TRBV19; d_gene: -
CDR3aa: CASSSQGGNTEAFF; CDR3nt: TGCGCCAGCAGCTCACAGGGGGGTAACACTGAAGCTTTCTTT; abundance: -; j_gene: TRBJ1-1; v_gene: TRBV5-1; d_gene: TRBD1
CDR3aa: CAISRTGGTDTQYF; CDR3nt: TGTGCCATCAGCAGGACAGGGGGCACAGATACGCAGTATTTT; abundance: -; j_gene: TRBJ2-3; v_gene: TRBV10-3; d_gene: TRBD1
CDR3aa: CASSFGGMANEKLFF; CDR3nt: TGTGCCAGCAGTTTCGGGGGGATGGCTAATGAAAAACTGTTTTTT; abundance: -; j_gene: TRBJ1-4; v_gene: TRBV28; d_gene: -
CDR3aa: CASSSLVFKFF; CDR3nt: TGTGCCAGCAGTTCCCTCGTCTTTAAGTTCTTC; abundance: -; j_gene: TRBJ2-1; v_gene: TRBV12-3/TRBV12-4; d_gene: -
CDR3aa: CASRLTSDTQYF; CDR3nt: TGTGCCAGCAGACTTACTAGTGATACGCAGTATTTT; abundance: -; j_gene: TRBJ2-3; v_gene: TRBV12-3/TRBV12-4; d_gene: -